The 8 T cell receptor beta chains presented below share a single source sample, sequenced in a study of blood T cell repertoires in COVID-19. Assay: immunoSEQ multiplex PCR; the TCRdb copy retains only in-frame clones and omits some. The data show about 400,000 clones, 89% seen once. Material for sequencing was peripheral blood. The receptors shown here come from a man aged 35 to 55 with acute or convalescent COVID-19.

The rearrangement uses TRBV18 and TRBJ1-2; a possible D gene is TRBD1 (5 bases). The CDR3 consists of 15 residues. Trimming shortened V by 3 bases and J by 4 bases, and 15 bases separated the two germline ends. Germline V gene data show CDR1 as KGHSH and CDR2 as LQKENI. The CDR3 DNA reads TGTGCCAGCTCACCGGTAGCAGGGAGGAGCTATGGCTACACCTTC. This translates into CASSPVAGRSYGYTF.

This clone was seen only once. J is TRBJ2-7 and V is TRBV5-4; D is perhaps TRBD1 (5 bases). This CDR3 region has 14 residues. Germline V gene data show CDR1 as SGHNT and CDR2 as YYREEE (reference sequence). With 2 bases removed from V and 2 bases from J, the gap between germline ends came to 11 bases. In DNA form, the CDR3 reads TGTGCCAGCAGCTTAAACAGGAACGCCTACGAGCAGTACTTC. This gives the protein CASSLNRNAYEQYF. The whole variable domain, remainder taken from reference TRBV5-4 and TRBJ2-7, is ETGVTQSPTHLIKTRGQQVTLRCSSQSGHNTVSWYQQALGQGPQFIFQYYREEENGRGNFPPRFSGLQFPNYSSELNVNALELDDSALYLCASSLNRNAYEQYFGPGTRLTVT.

The V gene is TRBV27, the J gene TRBJ2-7; possible D gene TRBD1, 5 bases. Looked up from germline, CDR1 is MNHEY and CDR2 is SMNVEV (reference sequence). Trimming took off 4 bases at V and 3 bases at J, with 16 bases between the two ends. The CDR3 consists of 15 residues. CDR3 nucleotides: TGTGCCAGCAGTTGGACGACAGAAGGTAGCTACGAGCAGTACTTC. It encodes CASSWTTEGSYEQYF.

The CDR3 nucleotides are TGCGCCAGCAGCTTGTTATACAATGAGCAGTTCTTC. Translation: CASSLLYNEQFF. The gene calls are TRBV5-1 and TRBJ2-1; D is unclear. Germline loops: CDR1 SGHRS, CDR2 YFSETQ. The V end was cut by 1 base, the J end by 4 bases, with 3 bases between. The CDR3 has 12 residues.

This clone has just one count. The chain is built from TRBV10-2 and TRBJ2-5; 9 nucleotides align to TRBD2. V lost 3 bases and J lost 4; bases outside the gene matches: 15. The CDR3 runs 18 residues. Germline assignment: CDR1 WSHSY and CDR2 SAAADI. DNA of the CDR3: TGCGCCAGCAGTGACCAAGCGGGAGGTTATTCCGGACTAGAGACCCAGTACTTC. It specifies CASSDQAGGYSGLETQYF.

V usage is TRBV5-4 and J usage is TRBJ2-1, with 12 positions matching TRBD2. CDR3 length equals 15 residues. The germline CDR1 and CDR2 sequences are SGHNT and YYREEE (reference sequence). The V gene end was trimmed by 0 bases and the J gene end by 8 bases; junction bases not matched to a gene: 3. The CDR3 region is CASSLVASGRDEQFF. As DNA, the CDR3 is TGTGCCAGCAGCTTGGTTGCTAGCGGGAGGGATGAGCAGTTCTTC.

The V and J genes are TRBV7-9 and TRBJ2-4; D not resolved. The CDR3 spans 18 residues. V was clipped by 5 bases and J by 0 bases, with 20 bases between them. Germline loops: CDR1 SEHNR, CDR2 FQNEAQ (reference sequence). Written as DNA, the CDR3 is TGTGCCAGCAGCCCGCCCCCTCGATCAGGTGGAGCCAAAAACATTCAGTACTTC. This encodes CASSPPPRSGGAKNIQYF.

The chain recombines TRBV19 with TRBJ2-2, with D possibly TRBD2 on 6 matching bases. Germline assignment: CDR1 LNHDA and CDR2 SQIVND (reference sequence). CDR3 length: 14 residues. The V gene lost 3 bases and the J gene lost 6 bases, with 11 bases spanning the gap. CDR3 amino acids: CASSIGSPAGELFF. CDR3 DNA sequence: TGTGCCAGTAGTATCGGGAGTCCGGCCGGGGAGCTGTTTTTT.